These 3 T cell receptor beta chains came from one sample sequenced in a study of neoadjuvant anti-PD-1 for oral cavity cancer. The repertoire was sequenced with immunoSEQ multiplex PCR; TCRdb's copy has only in-frame clones and lacks some. The sample carries 9,500 to 15,000 clones, roughly 60% recorded once. The source was tumor tissue, collected before nivolumab (anti-PD-1) treatment. The source is a person aged 35-79 years with oral cavity squamous cell carcinoma. The donor label of this sample is uncertain.

The gene calls are TRBV29-1 and TRBJ2-1; TRBD2 agrees at 10 bases. Germline V gives CDR1 SQVTM, CDR2 ANQGSEA. V gave up 3 bases and J gave up 7 bases; unmatched junction bases: 9. The CDR3 has 15 residues. CDR3 bases: TGCAGCGTTGACGGAGCGGGGGGGCCGAGGAATGAGCAGTTCTTC. This codes for CSVDGAGGPRNEQFF.

This chain uses TRBV9 with TRBJ2-1, with 7 bases aligning to TRBD2. J lost 5 bases, V lost 0 bases, and 5 bases had no gene match. This CDR3 has 15 residues. CDR1 and CDR2 (germline): SGDLS, YYNGEE. CDR3 coding DNA: TGTGCCAGCAGCGTAGGCGGGAGCGGAAACAATGAGCAGTTCTTC. Translation: CASSVGGSGNNEQFF.

The V and J genes are TRBV9 and TRBJ2-3; 12 bases are shared with TRBD2. From germline, CDR1 is SGDLS and CDR2 YYNGEE. This CDR3 contains 15 residues. V shed 3 bases, J shed 3 bases, and the junction held 2 bases outside the gene matches. The CDR3 is CASSASGGATDTQYF. The DNA for the CDR3 is TGTGCCAGCAGCGCTAGCGGGGGGGCGACAGATACGCAGTATTTT.